These T cell receptor beta chains were read from a single sample in a study of blood T cell repertoires in COVID-19. Measured with immunoSEQ multiplex PCR; TCRdb has only the in-frame clones, and not every one. The data contain 200,000 to 250,000 clones, 75% to 90% of them seen just once; the ten biggest clones take up about 6%. Sequences were obtained from peripheral blood. The receptors stem from a man in his sixties who had recovered from COVID-19. CDR3s include the opening cysteine and the closing phenylalanine or tryptophan. The D gene is left open where the match is weak. Clone size appears in some rows only: once, few, many, or a class for an expanded clone.

clone_size j_call d_call v_call cdr3_nt cdr3_aa
NA TRBJ2-1 TRBD2 TRBV4-3 TGCGCCAGCAGCCAAGTCGGGACTAGCGGGGGGAATAATGAGCAGTTCTTC CASSQVGTSGGNNEQFF
NA TRBJ1-2 NA TRBV7-2 TGTGCCAGCAGCTTAGGCTTATACGGGTACACCTTC CASSLGLYGYTF
NA TRBJ1-1 NA TRBV5-5 TGTGCCAGCAGCTGGGGCAGGGCCACTGAAGCTTTCTTT CASSWGRATEAFF
NA TRBJ2-7 TRBD2 TRBV6-6 TGTGCCACCAGATCGGGGGGGACACCCTCCTACGAGCAGTACTTC CATRSGGTPSYEQYF
NA TRBJ1-1 TRBD1 TRBV7-8 TGTGCCAGCAGCTTAGGGGGACAGGGTCAAGCTTTCTTT CASSLGGQGQAFF
NA TRBJ1-6 TRBD1 TRBV24-1 TGTGCCACCACTGGACAGGGAGGCTCACCCCTCCACTTT CATTGQGGSPLHF
NA TRBJ1-1 NA TRBV6-6 TGTGCCAGCAGATCCACTCAGGGAGCTTTCTTT CASRSTQGAFF
NA TRBJ1-5 NA TRBV6-5 TGTGCCAGCAGTTCCCTCTCTACTAGCAATCAGCCCCAGCATTTT CASSSLSTSNQPQHF
NA TRBJ1-5 NA TRBV18 TGTGCCAGCTCGACGGGGGTTGATCAGCCCCAGCATTTT CASSTGVDQPQHF
NA TRBJ1-2 TRBD1 TRBV5-1 TGCGCCAGCAGCCCGGGACAGGGGGCGGAGGGCTACACCTTC CASSPGQGAEGYTF
NA TRBJ2-7 TRBD1 TRBV10-3 TGTGCCATCAGACAGGGGGGCGGCTACGAGCAGTACTTC CAIRQGGGYEQYF
NA TRBJ2-7 TRBD1 TRBV30 TGTGCCTGGAGCCCAGGGACAGGGCACTACGAGCAGTACTTC CAWSPGTGHYEQYF
NA TRBJ2-5 TRBD2 TRBV7-2 TGTGCCAGCAGCGAACGAGGGACTAGGAGCGGGACCCAGTACTTC CASSERGTRSGTQYF
NA TRBJ1-5 NA TRBV6-1 TGTGCCAGCAGTGAAGATGGCTATCAGCCCCAGCATTTT CASSEDGYQPQHF
NA TRBJ2-5 NA TRBV3-1/TRBV3-2 TGTGCCAGCACCCCGGACTATTCCTGGGCCCAGTACTTC CASTPDYSWAQYF
NA TRBJ2-2 NA TRBV5-1 TGCGCCAGCAGCCTGAACACCGGGGAGCTGTTTTTT CASSLNTGELFF
NA TRBJ2-1 NA TRBV2 TGTGCCAGCAGTGAATGGCAGGACAACAATGAGCAGTTCTTC CASSEWQDNNEQFF
NA TRBJ1-2 NA TRBV29-1 TGCAGCGTTGCGCAGGGGAACTATGGCTACACCTTC CSVAQGNYGYTF
NA TRBJ2-5 TRBD1 TRBV2 TGTGCCACCCGGCGGGACAGGCAAGAGACCCAGTACTTC CATRRDRQETQYF
NA TRBJ1-6 NA TRBV5-1 TGCGCCAGCAGCCTCGACGACCGCTTCCCGGGACCCCTCCACTTT CASSLDDRFPGPLHF
NA TRBJ2-5 NA TRBV25-1 TGTGCCAGCAGGGAGGGGACTTCACGTGGAGAGACCCAGTACTTC CASREGTSRGETQYF
NA TRBJ2-1 NA TRBV27 TGTGCCAGCAGTTCGAGTAGCTCCTACAATGAGCAGTTCTTC CASSSSSSYNEQFF
NA TRBJ2-7 NA TRBV27 TGTGCCAGCAGTTCGACGACGGGGGAGCAGTACTTC CASSSTTGEQYF
NA TRBJ2-2 NA TRBV5-1 TGCGCCAGCAGCTTGTTAACAGGGTCCACCGGGGAGCTGTTTTTT CASSLLTGSTGELFF
NA TRBJ2-3 NA TRBV27 TGTGCCAGCAGTGACTACGCAGGCACAGATACGCAGTATTTT CASSDYAGTDTQYF
NA TRBJ1-2 TRBD1 TRBV18 TGTGCCAGCTCCTCGAGGGACAGGGGACGAAACTATGGCTACACCTTC CASSSRDRGRNYGYTF
NA TRBJ1-2 TRBD1 TRBV29-1 TGCAGCGTTGACCCGACAGGGACCAACTATGGCTACACCTTC CSVDPTGTNYGYTF
once TRBJ2-5 TRBD1 TRBV6-5 TGTGCCAGCAGTACACAGGGGGCGAGGGAGACCCAGTACTTC CASSTQGARETQYF
NA TRBJ1-5 NA TRBV7-8 TGTGCCAGCAGCCGACAGAACAATCAGCCCCAGCATTTT CASSRQNNQPQHF
once TRBJ1-2 NA TRBV7-9 TGTGCCAGCAGCCTCCGGGGAACAGGGATCTATGGCTACACCTTC CASSLRGTGIYGYTF
NA TRBJ1-1 NA TRBV11-3 TGTGCCAGCAGCTTTTCGCAGGGGATGAACACTGAAGCTTTCTTT CASSFSQGMNTEAFF
NA TRBJ1-6 NA TRBV28 TGTGCCAGCAGTTCAGGGGCCTATAATTCACCCCTCCACTTT CASSSGAYNSPLHF
NA TRBJ2-5 TRBD1 TRBV6-5 TGTGCCAGCAAAGGTGTCAGGGGGCTTGGAGAGACCCAGTACTTC CASKGVRGLGETQYF
NA TRBJ2-7 NA TRBV5-8 TGTGCCAGTAACTTTAAAGGGGTGGGCTCCTACGAGCAGTACTTC CASNFKGVGSYEQYF
NA TRBJ1-1 TRBD1 TRBV5-1 TGCGCCAGCAGCCGGGACAGGGTATGGACTGAAGCTTTCTTT CASSRDRVWTEAFF
NA TRBJ1-1 NA TRBV29-1 TGCAGCGCCTTAGGACAGTTTAAGAACACTGAAGCTTTCTTT CSALGQFKNTEAFF
NA TRBJ1-1 TRBD1 TRBV19 TGTGCCAGTAGTACGACAGGGGGCTCGAAGAAAGCTTTCTTT CASSTTGGSKKAFF
NA TRBJ2-3 TRBD1 TRBV15 TGTGCCACCAGCAGAGGGACAGGGCTCACAGATACGCAGTATTTT CATSRGTGLTDTQYF
NA TRBJ2-3 TRBD1 TRBV27 TGTGCCAGCAGTTACCTCACATTGACAGGGGCGGCAGATACGCAGTATTTT CASSYLTLTGAADTQYF
NA TRBJ2-3 TRBD1 TRBV7-3 TGTGCCAGCAGCTCCAACAGGGGGTTAAATACGCAGTATTTT CASSSNRGLNTQYF
NA TRBJ1-5 NA TRBV19 TGTGCCAGTAGTCGAACAGACACTCATAGCAATCAGCCCCAGCATTTT CASSRTDTHSNQPQHF
NA TRBJ2-1 NA TRBV29-1 TGCAGCGTCCCCAGGGGTTCTGAGCAGTTCTTC CSVPRGSEQFF
NA TRBJ1-1 NA TRBV7-9 TGTGCCAGCAGCTTAGAAGGGGGCACTGAAGCTTTCTTT CASSLEGGTEAFF
NA TRBJ2-3 NA TRBV11-2 TGTGCCAGCAGCTTAGAAGGGGGAGGCACAGATACGCAGTATTTT CASSLEGGGTDTQYF
NA TRBJ1-5 TRBD1 TRBV19 TGTGCCAGTAGCCTGACAGGGGGCGACAATCAGCCCCAGCATTTT CASSLTGGDNQPQHF
NA TRBJ2-3 TRBD2 TRBV9 TGTGCCAGCACAGCGGGGGGGCACACAGATACGCAGTATTTT CASTAGGHTDTQYF
once TRBJ2-1 NA TRBV27 TGTGCCAGCAGAGAGGGAAGCCGAAGCTCCTACAATGAGCAGTTCTTC CASREGSRSSYNEQFF
few TRBJ1-1 NA TRBV7-9 TGTGCCAGCAGCTTAACTGTAACTGCAGAAGCTTTCTTT CASSLTVTAEAFF
NA TRBJ1-2 NA TRBV11-2 TGTGCCAGCAGCTTAGGTCTAGAACCTAACTATGGCTACACCTTC CASSLGLEPNYGYTF
NA TRBJ2-5 NA TRBV5-1 TGCGCCAGCAGCTTGGGGCCAGGGGAGACCCAGTACTTC CASSLGPGETQYF
NA TRBJ2-3 TRBD2 TRBV6-2/TRBV6-3 TGTGCCAGCAGTGACCTAGCGGATAGCACAGATACGCAGTATTTT CASSDLADSTDTQYF